This TCR beta chain derives from a study of shared clonotypes between healthy human individuals. In germline, CDR1 is LNHDA, CDR2 SQIVND (reference sequence). This CDR3 region has 14 residues. J was trimmed by 3 bases and V by 4 bases; bases with no gene match: 3. The assay was immunoSEQ multiplex PCR, and TCRdb's table has in-frame clones only and misses some. This sample yields around 1.9 million clones, of which just under 95% are seen a single time; around 1.7% belongs to the top ten. CD45RO-negative cells were positively selected for CCR7, leaving out terminally differentiated effector memory CD45RA+ cells.

The sample was naive CD8+ T cells from PBMCs. The clonotype comes from a man younger than 35 in good health. Some clones in this sample may be carry-over from other donors' samples. V and J are TRBV19 and TRBJ2-1; 7 bases are shared with TRBD1. CDR3 sequence (DNA): TGTGCCAGTAGTAGGGACAGTTACTACAATGAGCAGTTCTTC. Protein: CASSRDSYYNEQFF.